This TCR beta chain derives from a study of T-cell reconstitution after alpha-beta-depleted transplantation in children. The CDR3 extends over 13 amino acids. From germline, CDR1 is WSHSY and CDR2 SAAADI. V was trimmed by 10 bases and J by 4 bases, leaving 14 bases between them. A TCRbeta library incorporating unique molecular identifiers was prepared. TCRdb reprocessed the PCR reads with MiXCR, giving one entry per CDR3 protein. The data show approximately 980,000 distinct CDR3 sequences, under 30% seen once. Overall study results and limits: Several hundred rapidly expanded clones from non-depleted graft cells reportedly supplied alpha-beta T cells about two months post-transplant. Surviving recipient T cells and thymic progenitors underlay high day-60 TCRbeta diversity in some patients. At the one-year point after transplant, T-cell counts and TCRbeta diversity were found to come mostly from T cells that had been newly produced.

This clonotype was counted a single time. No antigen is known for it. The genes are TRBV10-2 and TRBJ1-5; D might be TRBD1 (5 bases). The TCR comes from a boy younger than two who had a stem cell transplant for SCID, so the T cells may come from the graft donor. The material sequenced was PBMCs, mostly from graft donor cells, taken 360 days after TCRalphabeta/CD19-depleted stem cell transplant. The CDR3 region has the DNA TGCGCCACCAGGGAAATGGGGAATCAGCCCCAGCATTTT. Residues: CATREMGNQPQHF.